This T cell receptor beta chain was captured by sequencing in a study of cytotoxic CD8 clonotypes in ibrutinib-treated CLL. Study overall: Patients: around 11 relapsed/refractory, roughly 15 treatment-naive, approximately 18 IGHV unmutated. On average, each sample had a few hundred thousand productive templates and more than 75,000 productive rearrangements.

PBMCs were cryopreserved, and 2 to 2.5 micrograms of genomic DNA from them went into TCR beta libraries. Per the germline V gene, CDR1 is MNHNS and CDR2 is SASEGT. The CDR3 sequence is 15 residues long. Unmatched junction bases numbered 6, after V lost 6 bases and J lost 2 bases. Details on this clone: The antigen is unknown.

General study points: Treatment left the uncommon public clonotypes either contracted or stable in frequency.

TCRdb's table, derived via immunoSEQ multiplex PCR, lists solely in-frame clones and lacks some. The sample has about 130,000 clones, 80% to 90% seen once; the top ten hold about 2%. The TCR comes from a human donor with chronic lymphocytic leukemia. The material was PBMCs, obtained after 24 months of ibrutinib treatment. This sequence joins TRBV6-1 and TRBJ1-1; 10 bases are shared with TRBD1. CDR3 loop: CASRAGTGVNTEAFF. The CDR3 nucleotides are TGTGCCAGCAGGGCCGGGACAGGGGTAAACACTGAAGCTTTCTTT.